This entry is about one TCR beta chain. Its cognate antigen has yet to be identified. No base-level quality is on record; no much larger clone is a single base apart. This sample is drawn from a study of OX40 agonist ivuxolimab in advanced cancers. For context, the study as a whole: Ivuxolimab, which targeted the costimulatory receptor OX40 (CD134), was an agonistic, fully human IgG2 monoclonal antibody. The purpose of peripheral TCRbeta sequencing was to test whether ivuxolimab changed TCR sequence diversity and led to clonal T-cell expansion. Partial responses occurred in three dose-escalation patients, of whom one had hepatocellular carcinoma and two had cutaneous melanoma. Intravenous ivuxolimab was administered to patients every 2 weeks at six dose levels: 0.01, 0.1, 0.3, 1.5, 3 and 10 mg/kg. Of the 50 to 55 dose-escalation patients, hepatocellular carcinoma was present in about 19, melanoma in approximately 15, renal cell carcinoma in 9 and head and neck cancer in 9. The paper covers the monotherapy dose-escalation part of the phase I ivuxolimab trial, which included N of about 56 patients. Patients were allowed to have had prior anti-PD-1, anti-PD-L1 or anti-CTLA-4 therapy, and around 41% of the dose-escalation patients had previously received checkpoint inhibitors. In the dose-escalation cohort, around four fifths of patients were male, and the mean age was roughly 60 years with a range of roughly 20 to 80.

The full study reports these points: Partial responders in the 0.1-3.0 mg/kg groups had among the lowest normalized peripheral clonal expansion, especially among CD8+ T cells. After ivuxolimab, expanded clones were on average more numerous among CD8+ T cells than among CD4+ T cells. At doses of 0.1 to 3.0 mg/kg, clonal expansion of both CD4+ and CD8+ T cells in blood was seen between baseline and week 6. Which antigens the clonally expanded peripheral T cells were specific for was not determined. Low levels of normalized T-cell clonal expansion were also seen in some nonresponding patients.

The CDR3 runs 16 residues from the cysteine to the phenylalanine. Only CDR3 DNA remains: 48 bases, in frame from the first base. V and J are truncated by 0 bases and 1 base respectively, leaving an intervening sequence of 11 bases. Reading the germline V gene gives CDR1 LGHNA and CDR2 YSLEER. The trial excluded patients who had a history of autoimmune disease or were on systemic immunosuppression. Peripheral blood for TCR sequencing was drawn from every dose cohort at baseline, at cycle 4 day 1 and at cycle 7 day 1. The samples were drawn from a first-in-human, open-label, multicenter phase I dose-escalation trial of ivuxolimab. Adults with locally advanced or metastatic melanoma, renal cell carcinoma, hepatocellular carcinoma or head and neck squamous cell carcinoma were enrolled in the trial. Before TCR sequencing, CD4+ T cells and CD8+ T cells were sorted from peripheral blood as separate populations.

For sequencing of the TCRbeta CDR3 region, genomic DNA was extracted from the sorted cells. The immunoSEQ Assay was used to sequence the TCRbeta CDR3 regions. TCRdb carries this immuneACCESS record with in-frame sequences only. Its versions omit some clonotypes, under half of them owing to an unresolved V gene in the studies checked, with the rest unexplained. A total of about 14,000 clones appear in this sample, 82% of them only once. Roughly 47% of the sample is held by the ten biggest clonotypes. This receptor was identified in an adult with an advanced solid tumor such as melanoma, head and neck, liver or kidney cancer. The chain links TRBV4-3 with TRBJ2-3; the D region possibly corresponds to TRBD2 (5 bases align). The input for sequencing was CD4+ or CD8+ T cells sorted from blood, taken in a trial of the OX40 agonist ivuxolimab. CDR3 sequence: CASSQEMVEGTDTQYF. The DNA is TGCGCCAGCAGCCAAGAGATGGTGGAGGGCACAGATACGCAGTATTTT.